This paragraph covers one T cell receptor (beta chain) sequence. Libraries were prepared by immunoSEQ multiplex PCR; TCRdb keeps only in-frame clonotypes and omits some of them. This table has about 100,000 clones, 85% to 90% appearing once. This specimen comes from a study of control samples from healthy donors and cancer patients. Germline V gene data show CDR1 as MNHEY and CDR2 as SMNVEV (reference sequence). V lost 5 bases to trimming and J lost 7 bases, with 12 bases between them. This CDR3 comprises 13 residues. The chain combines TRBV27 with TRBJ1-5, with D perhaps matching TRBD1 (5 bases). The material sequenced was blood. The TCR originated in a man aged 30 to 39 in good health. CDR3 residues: CASSPSGWQPQHF. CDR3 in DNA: TGTGCCAGCAGTCCCTCAGGGTGGCAGCCCCAGCATTTT.